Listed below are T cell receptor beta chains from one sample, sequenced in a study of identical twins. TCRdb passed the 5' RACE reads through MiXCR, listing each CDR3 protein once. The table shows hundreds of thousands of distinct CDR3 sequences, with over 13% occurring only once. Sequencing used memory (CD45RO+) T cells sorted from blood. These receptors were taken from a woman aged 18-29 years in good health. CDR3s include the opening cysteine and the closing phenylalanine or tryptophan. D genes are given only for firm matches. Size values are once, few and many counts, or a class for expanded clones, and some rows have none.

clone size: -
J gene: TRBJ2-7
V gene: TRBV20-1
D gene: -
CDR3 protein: CSASMGGIMEQYF
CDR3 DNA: TGCAGTGCTAGTATGGGCGGAATTATGGAGCAGTACTTC

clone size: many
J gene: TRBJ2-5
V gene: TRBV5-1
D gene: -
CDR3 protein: CASSLGTLQETQYF
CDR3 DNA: TGCGCCAGCAGCTTGGGGACACTACAAGAGACCCAGTACTTC

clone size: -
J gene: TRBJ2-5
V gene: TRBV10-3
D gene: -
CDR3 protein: CAIGGWETQYF
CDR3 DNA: TGTGCCATTGGCGGGTGGGAGACCCAGTACTTC

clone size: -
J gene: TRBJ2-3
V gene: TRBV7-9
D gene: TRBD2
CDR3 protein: CASSLGGSSSTDTQYF
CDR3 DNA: TGTGCCAGCAGCTTGGGCGGGAGTTCTAGCACAGATACGCAGTATTTT

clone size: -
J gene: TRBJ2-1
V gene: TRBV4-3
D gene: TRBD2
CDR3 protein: CASSQDPSGSREYNEQFF
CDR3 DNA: TGCGCCAGCAGCCAAGACCCGAGCGGGAGTAGGGAGTACAATGAGCAGTTCTTC

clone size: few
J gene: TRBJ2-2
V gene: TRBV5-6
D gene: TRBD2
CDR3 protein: CASRYYGGADTGELFF
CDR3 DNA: TGTGCCAGCAGATATTACGGGGGGGCCGACACCGGGGAGCTGTTTTTT

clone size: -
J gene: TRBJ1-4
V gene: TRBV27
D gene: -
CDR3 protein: CASSNNGANEKLFF
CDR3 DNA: TGTGCCAGCAGTAACAACGGGGCTAATGAAAAACTGTTTTTT

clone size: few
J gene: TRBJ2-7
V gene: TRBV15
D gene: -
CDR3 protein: CATSSTTPPATGIFYEQYF
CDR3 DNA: TGTGCCACCAGCAGTACCACGCCCCCGGCGACAGGTATATTCTACGAGCAGTACTTC

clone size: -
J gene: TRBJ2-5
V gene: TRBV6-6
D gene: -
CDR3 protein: CASSAGDLGTQYF
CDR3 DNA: TGTGCCAGCAGTGCCGGAGACCTGGGGACCCAGTACTTC

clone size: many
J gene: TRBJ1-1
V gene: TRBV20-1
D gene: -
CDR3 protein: CSAGGGMNTEAFF
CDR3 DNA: TGCAGTGCGGGAGGGGGAATGAACACTGAAGCTTTCTTT

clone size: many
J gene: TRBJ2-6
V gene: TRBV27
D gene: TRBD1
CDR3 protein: CASSLDRGWSGANVLTF
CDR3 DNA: TGTGCCAGCAGTTTAGACAGGGGATGGTCTGGGGCCAACGTCCTGACTTTC

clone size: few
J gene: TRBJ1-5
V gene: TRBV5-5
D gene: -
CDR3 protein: CASRSGPFSNQPQHF
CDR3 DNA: TGTGCCAGCAGATCCGGACCATTTAGCAATCAGCCCCAGCATTTT

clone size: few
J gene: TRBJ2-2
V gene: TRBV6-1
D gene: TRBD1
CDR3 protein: CASSPTGQGYPGELFF
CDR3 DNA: TGTGCCAGCAGTCCTACGGGACAGGGATATCCCGGGGAGCTGTTTTTT

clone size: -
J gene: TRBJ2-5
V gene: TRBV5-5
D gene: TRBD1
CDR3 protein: CASSLVEGGWETQYF
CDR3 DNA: TGTGCCAGCAGCTTGGTGGAAGGGGGCTGGGAGACCCAGTACTTC

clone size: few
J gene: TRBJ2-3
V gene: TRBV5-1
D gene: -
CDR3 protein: CASSSMDNTDTQYF
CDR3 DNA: TGCGCCAGCAGTAGTATGGACAACACAGATACGCAGTATTTT

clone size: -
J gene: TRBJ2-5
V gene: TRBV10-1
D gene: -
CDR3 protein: CASGFGETQYF
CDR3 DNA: TGCGCCAGCGGCTTTGGAGAGACCCAGTACTTC

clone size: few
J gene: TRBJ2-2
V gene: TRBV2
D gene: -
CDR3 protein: CASVRRVNGELFF
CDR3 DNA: TGTGCCAGCGTCCGGAGAGTCAACGGGGAGCTGTTTTTT

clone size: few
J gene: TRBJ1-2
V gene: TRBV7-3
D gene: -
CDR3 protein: CASAGGEDGYTF
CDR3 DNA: TGTGCCAGCGCGGGAGGGGAAGACGGCTACACCTTC

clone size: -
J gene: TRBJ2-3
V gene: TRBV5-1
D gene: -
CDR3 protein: CASSLSLDTQYF
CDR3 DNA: TGCGCCAGCAGCTTGTCCTTAGATACGCAGTATTTT

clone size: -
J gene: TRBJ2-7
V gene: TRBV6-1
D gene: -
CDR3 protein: CASSPWEVPYEQYF
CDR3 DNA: TGTGCCAGCAGTCCCTGGGAGGTCCCCTACGAGCAGTACTTC

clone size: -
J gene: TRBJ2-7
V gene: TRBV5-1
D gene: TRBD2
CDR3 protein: CASSPLPSGRTYEQYF
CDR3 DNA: TGCGCCAGCAGCCCGTTACCTAGCGGGAGAACGTACGAGCAGTACTTC

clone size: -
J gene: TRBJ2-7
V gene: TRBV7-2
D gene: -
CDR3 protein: CASSSLGPYEQYF
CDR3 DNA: TGTGCCAGCAGCTCCCTAGGGCCCTACGAGCAGTACTTC

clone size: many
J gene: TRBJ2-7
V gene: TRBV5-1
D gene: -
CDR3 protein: CASSLKGDARYEQYF
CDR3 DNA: TGCGCCAGCAGCTTGAAAGGGGACGCACGTTACGAGCAGTACTTC

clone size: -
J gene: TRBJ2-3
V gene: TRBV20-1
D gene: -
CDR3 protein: CSAWEQATDTQYF
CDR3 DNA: TGCAGTGCCTGGGAACAGGCTACAGATACGCAGTATTTT

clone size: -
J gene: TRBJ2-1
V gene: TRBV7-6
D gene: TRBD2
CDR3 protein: CASSLVGRADEQFF
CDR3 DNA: TGTGCCAGCAGCTTGGTCGGGAGGGCCGATGAGCAGTTCTTC

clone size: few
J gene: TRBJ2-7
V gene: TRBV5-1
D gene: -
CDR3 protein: CASSSGQKQYF
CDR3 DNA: TGCGCCAGCAGCTCCGGACAGAAGCAGTACTTC

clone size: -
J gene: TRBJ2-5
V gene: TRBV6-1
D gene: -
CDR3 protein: CASRNPEASAQETQYF
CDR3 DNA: TGTGCCAGCAGAAACCCAGAGGCTAGCGCCCAAGAGACCCAGTACTTC

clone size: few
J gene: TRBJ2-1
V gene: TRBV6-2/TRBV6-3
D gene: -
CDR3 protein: CASTRLSPHEQFF
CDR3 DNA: TGTGCCAGCACCCGCCTCTCCCCCCATGAGCAGTTCTTC

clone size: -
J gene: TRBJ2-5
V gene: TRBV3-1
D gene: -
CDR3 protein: CASSRFDFQETQYF
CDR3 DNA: TGTGCCAGCAGCCGGTTTGACTTCCAAGAGACCCAGTACTTC

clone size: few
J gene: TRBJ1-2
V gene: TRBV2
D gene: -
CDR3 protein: CASRRDGLYGYTF
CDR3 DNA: TGTGCCAGCAGGCGGGACGGCCTCTATGGCTACACCTTC

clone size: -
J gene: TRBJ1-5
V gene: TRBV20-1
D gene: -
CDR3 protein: CSARVHGDGRQPQHF
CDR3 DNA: TGCAGTGCTAGAGTACACGGGGACGGCCGGCAGCCCCAGCATTTT

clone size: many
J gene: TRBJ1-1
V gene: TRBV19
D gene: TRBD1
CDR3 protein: CASSIGGQMNTEAFF
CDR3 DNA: TGTGCCAGTAGTATAGGGGGACAGATGAACACTGAAGCTTTCTTT

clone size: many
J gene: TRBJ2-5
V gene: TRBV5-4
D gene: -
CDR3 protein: CASSLGLSQETQYF
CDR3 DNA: TGTGCCAGCAGCCTGGGACTTTCCCAAGAGACCCAGTACTTC

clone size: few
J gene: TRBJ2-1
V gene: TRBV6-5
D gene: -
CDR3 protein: CASSYWGRDHEQFF
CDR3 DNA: TGTGCCAGCAGTTACTGGGGTAGGGATCATGAGCAGTTCTTC

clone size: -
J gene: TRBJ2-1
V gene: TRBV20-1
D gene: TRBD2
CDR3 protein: CSASTSEDNEQFF
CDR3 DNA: TGCAGTGCTAGTACTAGCGAGGACAATGAGCAGTTCTTC

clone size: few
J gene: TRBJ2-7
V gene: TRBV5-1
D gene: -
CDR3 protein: CASSSTPGLEGEQYF
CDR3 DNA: TGCGCCAGCAGCTCAACCCCGGGACTCGAGGGGGAGCAGTACTTC

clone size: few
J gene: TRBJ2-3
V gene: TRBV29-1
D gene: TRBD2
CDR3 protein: CSAVTASGGASDTQYF
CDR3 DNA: TGCAGCGCGGTTACGGCTAGCGGGGGGGCATCAGATACGCAGTATTTT

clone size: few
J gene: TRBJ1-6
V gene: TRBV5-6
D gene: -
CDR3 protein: CASSFRDTDSPLHF
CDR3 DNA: TGTGCCAGCAGCTTTAGGGACACCGATTCACCCCTCCACTTT

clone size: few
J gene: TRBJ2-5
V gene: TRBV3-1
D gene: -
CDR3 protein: CASSSSLSGSQGATQYF
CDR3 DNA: TGTGCCAGCAGCTCAAGTTTGTCGGGGAGCCAAGGGGCGACCCAGTACTTC

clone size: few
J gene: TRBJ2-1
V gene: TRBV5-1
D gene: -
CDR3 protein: CASSLGLLGYNEQFF
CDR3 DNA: TGCGCCAGCAGCTTGGGCCTACTAGGCTACAATGAGCAGTTCTTC

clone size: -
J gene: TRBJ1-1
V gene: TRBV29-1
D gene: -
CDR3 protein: CSATNWGSGTEAFF
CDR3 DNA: TGCAGCGCCACGAATTGGGGATCAGGGACTGAAGCTTTCTTT

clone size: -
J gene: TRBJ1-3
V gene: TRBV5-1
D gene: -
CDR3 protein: CASSLPSILGGNTIYF
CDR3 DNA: TGCGCCAGCAGTCTCCCGTCCATCCTGGGCGGAAACACCATATATTTT

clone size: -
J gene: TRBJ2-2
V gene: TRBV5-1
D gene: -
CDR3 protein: CASSLGVIANTGELFF
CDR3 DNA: TGCGCCAGCAGCTTGGGGGTTATCGCGAACACCGGGGAGCTGTTTTTT

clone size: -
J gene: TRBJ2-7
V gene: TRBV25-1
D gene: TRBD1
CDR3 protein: CASRLGQVGSYEQYF
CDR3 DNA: TGTGCCAGCAGGTTAGGACAGGTGGGGTCCTACGAGCAGTACTTC

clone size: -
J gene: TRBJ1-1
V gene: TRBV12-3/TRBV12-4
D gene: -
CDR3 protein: CASGIAGTEAFF
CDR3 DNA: TGTGCCAGCGGGATTGCGGGCACTGAAGCTTTCTTT

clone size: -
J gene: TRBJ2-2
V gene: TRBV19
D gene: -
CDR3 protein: CASTTGSGNTGELFF
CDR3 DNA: TGTGCCAGTACTACAGGGTCGGGGAACACCGGGGAGCTGTTTTTT

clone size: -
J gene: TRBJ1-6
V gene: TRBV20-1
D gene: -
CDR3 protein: CSASYRENSPLHF
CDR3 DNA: TGCAGTGCTAGTTATAGGGAGAATTCACCCCTCCACTTT

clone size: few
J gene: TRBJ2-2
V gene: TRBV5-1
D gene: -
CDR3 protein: CASSLEGVNTGELFF
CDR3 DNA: TGCGCCAGCAGCTTGGAGGGGGTTAACACCGGGGAGCTGTTTTTT

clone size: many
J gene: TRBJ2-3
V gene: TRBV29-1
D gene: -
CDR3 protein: CSVSGADSFPTDTQYF
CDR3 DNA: TGCAGCGTTTCGGGCGCGGACAGTTTTCCCACAGATACGCAGTATTTT

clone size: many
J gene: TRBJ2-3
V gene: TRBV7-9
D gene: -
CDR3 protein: CASTNKADTQYF
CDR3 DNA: TGTGCCAGCACCAACAAGGCAGATACGCAGTATTTT

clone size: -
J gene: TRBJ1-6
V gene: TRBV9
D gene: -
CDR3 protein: CASSVNTGLKSPLHF
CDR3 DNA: TGTGCCAGCAGCGTAAATACAGGGCTGAAATCACCCCTCCACTTT

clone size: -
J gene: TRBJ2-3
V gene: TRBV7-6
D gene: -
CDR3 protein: CASSLKGREKDTQYF
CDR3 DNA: TGTGCCAGCAGCTTAAAAGGTCGGGAGAAAGATACGCAGTATTTT

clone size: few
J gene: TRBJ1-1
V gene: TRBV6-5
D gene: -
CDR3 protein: CASSYNPEAEAFF
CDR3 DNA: TGTGCCAGCAGTTACAACCCCGAGGCTGAAGCTTTCTTT

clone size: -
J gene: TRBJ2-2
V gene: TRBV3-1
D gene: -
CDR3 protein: CASSQFTVRAGELFF
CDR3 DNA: TGTGCCAGCAGCCAATTTACGGTTCGGGCCGGGGAGCTGTTTTTT

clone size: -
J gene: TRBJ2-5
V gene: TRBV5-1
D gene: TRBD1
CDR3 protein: CASSVGQGWETQYF
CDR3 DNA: TGCGCCAGCAGCGTTGGACAGGGTTGGGAGACCCAGTACTTC

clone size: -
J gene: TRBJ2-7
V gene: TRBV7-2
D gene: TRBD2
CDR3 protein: CASSLSGAGGEYEQYF
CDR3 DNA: TGTGCCAGCAGCTTATCGGGTGCGGGAGGGGAGTACGAGCAGTACTTC

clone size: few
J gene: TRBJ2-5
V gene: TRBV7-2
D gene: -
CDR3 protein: CASSFRPHYQETQYF
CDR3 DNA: TGTGCCAGCAGCTTTCGGCCGCATTACCAAGAGACCCAGTACTTC

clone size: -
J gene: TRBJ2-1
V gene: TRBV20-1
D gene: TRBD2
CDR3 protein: CSAATSGGRSEQFF
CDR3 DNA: TGCAGTGCCGCAACTAGCGGGGGCCGCAGTGAGCAGTTCTTC

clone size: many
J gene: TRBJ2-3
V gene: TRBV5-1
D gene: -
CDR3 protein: CASATAGLHGDTQYF
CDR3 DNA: TGCGCCAGCGCCACGGCGGGTCTCCACGGGGATACGCAGTATTTT

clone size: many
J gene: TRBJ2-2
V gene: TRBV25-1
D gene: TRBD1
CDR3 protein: CASSDHEGGQGYFGELFF
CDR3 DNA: TGTGCCAGCAGTGATCATGAAGGGGGACAGGGGTATTTCGGGGAGCTGTTTTTT